This TCR beta chain stems from a study of metastatic and nonmetastatic thyroid tumors (dated by TCRdb to the early 2020s). For the study in its entirety: Repertoires were compared across peripheral blood and tumor or nodule tissue samples from malignant and benign thyroid patients.

Points the paper makes about the study in general: In both blood and tumor samples, malignant tumors were reported to have significantly higher TCR beta diversity than benign nodules.

The library relied on PCR. These reads were obtained on an Illumina HiSeq 4000. High-throughput sequencing was used to profile the TCR beta-chain CDR3 region of each patient. The authors' pipeline ran thus. Drawing on CDR3 differences between clinicopathological groups, the researchers built a classifier meant to tell apart patients with distant-metastatic papillary thyroid cancer. To measure repertoire diversity the researchers used the Shannon index, while the Morisita-Horn index served to gauge how similar the tumor and blood repertoires were. TCRdb ran its own pipeline on the public reads, namely fastp trimming at Q25 and MiXCR clone calling, and kept in-frame beta chains. TCRdb's processing, not the authors', yielded these V and J calls. This sample has about 93,000 clones in its table, and 8.6% of those were observed once. Roughly 10% of the sample is in the top ten clones. This clone came up many times. Its antigen specificity is not known. Per-base quality was not reported, and no clone a single base away is much larger than it.

CDR1 and CDR2, looked up from the germline V gene, are SGHDT and YYEEEE. Here V drops 2 bases and J drops 4 bases, and the junction holds 10 bases not matched to any gene. Reading from cysteine to phenylalanine, the CDR3 counts 19 amino acids. Of the read, only the CDR3 DNA is kept; its 57 bases are in frame from base 1. Before undergoing thyroid surgery, none of the patients had been given any kind of treatment. Using T-cell receptor beta sequencing, the study looked back at clinical samples from patients collected from the early 2010s to the late 2010s. The TCR originated in a female donor with papillary thyroid cancer or a benign thyroid nodule (not recorded which). Some clones in this sample may be carry-over from other donors' samples. The sample was blood. The sequence is built from TRBV5-6 and TRBJ2-6; TRBD1 aligns with 12 central bases. The nucleotides are TGTGCCAGCAGCTTTCGTGGGACAGGGGGCGTTGGAGGGGCCAACGTCCTGACTTTC. It translates as CASSFRGTGGVGGANVLTF.